This TCR beta chain came from a study of shared clonotypes between healthy human individuals. How the authors handled the data: Owing to the provision of junction-only sequences devoid of quality scores by immunoSEQ, filtering differed. The method was immunoSEQ multiplex PCR; TCRdb's version includes in-frame clones alone and lacks a portion of them. The V and J calls and clone size come from that table; D and trimming were worked out from the DNA. The data contain more than 2 million clones, about 95% of them seen just once; the ten biggest clones take up around 1.1%. About this clone: Its antigen is as yet unknown.

Naive CD8 cells comprised CD45RO-negative, CCR7-positively selected cells, excluding terminally differentiated effector memory CD45RA+ cells. Every donor was a Caucasian adult from Nashville, Tennessee. V shed 1 base and J shed 0 bases, with 13 bases lying between them. Germline-derived CDR1 and CDR2 are SGDLS and YYNGEE. The CDR3 runs to 16 residues. Notes on the study in general: Some clonotypes were shared by all four sorted-subset donors, while others were not shared. The non-shared ones had lower generation probabilities than the shared ones. The study found about 4.6% of naive CD4 clonotypes shared across four donors.

The sample taken for sequencing was naive CD8+ T cells sorted from blood. The sequence was obtained from a man aged 18 to 29 in good health. The rearrangement links TRBV9 to TRBJ2-5, with D perhaps matching TRBD2 (6 bases). The CDR3: CASSVIGGVDQETQYF. The DNA for the CDR3 is TGTGCCAGCAGCGTAATCGGGGGTGTCGACCAAGAGACCCAGTACTTC.